This T cell receptor beta chain was observed in a study of graft-versus-host responses after intestinal transplantation. Overall study results and limits: GvH clonotypes were identified within recipient marrow, with a subset emerging first in ileum or blood.

As to this clone: Its antigen is not identified.

Trimming pared 2 bases from V and 15 bases from J, leaving 10 bases between. The CDR3 is 11 amino acids. Germline CDR1 and CDR2: MGHDK and SYGVNS. Assay: immunoSEQ multiplex PCR; the TCRdb copy retains only in-frame clones and omits some. Among approximately 11,000 clones listed, about three quarters were seen once. This receptor was obtained from a human patient who received an intestinal transplant, so some T cells may come from the graft donor. The material was PBMCs, obtained 494 days after intestinal transplant. The chain carries TRBV25-1 and TRBJ2-2, with D tentatively TRBD1 (6 bases). This chain's CDR3 is CASSEQGKVFF. CDR3 coding DNA: TGTGCCAGCAGTGAACAGGGGAAGGTGTTTTTT.